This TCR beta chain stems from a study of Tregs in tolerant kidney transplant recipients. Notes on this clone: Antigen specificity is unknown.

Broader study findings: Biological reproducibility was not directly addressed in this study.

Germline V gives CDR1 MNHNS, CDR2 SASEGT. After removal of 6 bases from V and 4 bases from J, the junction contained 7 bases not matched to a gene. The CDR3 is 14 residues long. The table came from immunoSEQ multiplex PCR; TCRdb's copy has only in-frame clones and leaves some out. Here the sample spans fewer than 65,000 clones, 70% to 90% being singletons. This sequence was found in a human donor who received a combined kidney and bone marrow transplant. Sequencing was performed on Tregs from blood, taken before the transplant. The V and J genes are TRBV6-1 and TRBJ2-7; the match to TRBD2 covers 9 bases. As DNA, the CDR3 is TGTGCCAGCAGGCCGGGACTAGCATCTTACGAGCAGTACTTC. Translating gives CASRPGLASYEQYF.